The text below deals with one T cell receptor beta chain. Its antigen is as yet unknown. The data are from a study of shared clonotypes between healthy human individuals. Study-level points and caveats: Blood was the only sampled material, and tissue repertoires likely differ.

In the original workflow: Because ImmunoSEQ provided only junction sequences with no quality scores, the filtering differed. TCRdb keeps only in-frame clones here, not all; method: immunoSEQ multiplex PCR. V, J and clone size reflect that table, while D and trimming were determined from the DNA. The table shows about 2.4 million clones, with approximately 93% occurring only once. The CDR3 length is 14 residues. Germline loops: CDR1 LNHDA, CDR2 SQIVND (reference sequence). Trimming took off 6 bases at V and 3 bases at J, with 12 bases between the two ends. This TCR was recovered from a young man in good health. Some clones in this sample may be carry-over from other donors' samples. Specimen: naive CD4+ T cells from PBMCs. Subset denoted: CD45RA+ positively selected. This chain joins TRBV19 and TRBJ1-3; tentative D call: TRBD1 (5 bases). The CDR3 sequence is CASSGGGIGNTIYF. CDR3 DNA: TGTGCCAGTAGCGGCGGGGGGATTGGAAACACCATATATTTT.